This TCR beta chain was retrieved from a study of T cell clones after liver transplantation. About the study: In this trial, immunosuppression withdrawal was attempted within 2 years of liver transplant. At least one year of complete immunosuppression withdrawal without enzymes over twice normal defined tolerance.

Study-level points and caveats: Compared with third party-reactive sequences, donor-reactive ones declined more, independent of withdrawal success.

This clone was seen just once. What it recognizes is unknown. Sequencing was performed with immunoSEQ multiplex PCR; in TCRdb, only in-frame clones are kept and a portion is missing. Of about 51,000 clones detected, approximately 87% appear once; the ten largest clones hold over 13%. The starting material was CD8+ T cells from blood, obtained 12 months after liver transplant. This sequence was found in a human patient who received a liver transplant. Some T cells may be provided by the graft donor.

The CDR3 nucleotides read TGTGCCAGCAGGGACATTCAGCCCCAGCATTTT. Amino acids: CASRDIQPQHF. This chain joins TRBV6-1 and TRBJ1-5; maybe TRBD1 (5 bases). Germline lookup yields CDR1 MNHNS and CDR2 SASEGT. The length of the CDR3 is 11 residues. Trimming took off 6 bases at V and 6 bases at J, with 6 bases between the two ends.